The 14 T cell receptor beta chains listed next were all sequenced from one sample in a study of T cells in Graves' hyperthyroidism and ophthalmopathy. The TCR beta CDR3 regions underwent amplification using RNA transcripts as the source. The HTBI primer set was used in a first-round RT-PCR of the TCR CDR3. TCRdb passed the multiplex PCR reads through MiXCR, listing each CDR3 protein once. Of hundreds of thousands of distinct CDR3 sequences in the sample, more than 30% were seen once. The sample comprised blood. The receptors were gathered from a man between 18 and 35 years old with Graves' hyperthyroidism.

This chain links TRBV12-3 or TRBV12-4 with TRBJ1-5, with TRBD1 as a possible D gene (5 bases). The V end was cut by 6 bases, the J end by 11 bases, with 17 bases between. CDR3 length: 13 amino acids. CDR3 nucleotides: TGTGCCAGCAGCCAAGATCCCCTAGGGGCCCAGCATTTT. Translation gives CASSQDPLGAQHF.

This chain uses TRBV20-1 with TRBJ2-2, with D perhaps matching TRBD1 (6 bases). The ends were cut back, 5 bases at V and 9 bases at J, with 16 bases in the middle. Germline assignment: CDR1 DFQATT and CDR2 SNEGSKA (reference sequence). The CDR3 covers 13 residues. CDR3: CSAPGVQRRELFF. As DNA, the CDR3 is TGCAGTGCTCCAGGGGTGCAGCGCCGGGAGCTGTTTTTT.

There are a few counts of this clonotype. V is TRBV12-3 or TRBV12-4 and J is TRBJ1-2; possible D gene TRBD1, 6 bases. V was pared by 5 bases and J by 0 bases, with 16 bases between. This CDR3 contains 16 residues. CDR3 region: CASSPRDTETNYGYTF. The CDR3 DNA sequence: TGTGCCAGCAGTCCCCGGGACACTGAAACTAACTATGGCTACACCTTC.

This clonotype was detected a few times. This chain connects TRBV12-3 or TRBV12-4 to TRBJ1-6, with D hard to call. V was trimmed by 6 bases and J by 8 bases, leaving 17 bases between them. This CDR3 has 15 amino acids. The CDR3 DNA reads as TGTGCCAGCAGCTCCGGGCACCCCGGGGATTCACCCCTCCACTTT. It translates to CASSSGHPGDSPLHF.

This rearrangement joins TRBV15 to TRBJ1-5; D remains ambiguous. CDR3 length equals 13 residues. Trimming shortened V by 3 bases and J by 6 bases, and 9 bases separated the two germline ends. Germline loops: CDR1 LNHNV, CDR2 YYDKDF (reference sequence). CDR3 loop: CATSSFNSQPQHF. As DNA, the CDR3 is TGTGCCACCAGCAGTTTCAACAGTCAGCCCCAGCATTTT.

For the CDR3, the DNA is TGTGCCAGCAGTAGGCAGCTCAATTCACCCCTCCACTTT. Translated, it gives CASSRQLNSPLHF. V is TRBV6-5 and J is TRBJ1-6; the D is unclear. The CDR3 contains 13 residues. Trimming cost V 5 bases and J 7 bases, with 9 bases left between them. Germline CDR1 and CDR2: MNHEY and SVGAGI.

The V call is TRBV9, the J call TRBJ2-7; D gene unclear. Germline-derived CDR1 and CDR2 are SGDLS and YYNGEE. The length of the CDR3 is 15 residues. The germline V and J ends were trimmed by 2 bases and 0 bases, with 12 bases remaining between them. CDR3 sequence reads: CASSVTDTSSYEQYF. As DNA, the CDR3 is TGTGCCAGCAGCGTCACTGATACAAGCTCCTACGAGCAGTACTTC.

V is TRBV2 and J is TRBJ2-7, with D maybe TRBD2 (6 bases). The V gene's germline CDR1 is SNHLY and CDR2 FYNNEI. V was pared by 0 bases and J by 6 bases, with 12 bases between. The CDR3 runs 14 residues. CDR3 sequence (DNA): TGTGCCAGCAGTGAAGCGATCGGGAGAACCGAGCAGTACTTC. It specifies CASSEAIGRTEQYF.

This clonotype was recorded only once. The gene calls are TRBV10-3 and TRBJ2-7; D gene uncertain. Trimming stripped 10 bases from V and 2 bases from J, with 27 bases between. The CDR3 has 17 amino acids. From germline, CDR1 is ENHRY and CDR2 SYGVKD. The CDR3 spells CASSSTASVDRTYEQYF. CDR3 coding DNA: TGTGCCAGCAGCTCCACCGCGTCGGTGGACCGGACCTACGAGCAGTACTTC.

Points on this clonotype: It may be a read error: a sequence one base away is much more abundant. The V and J genes are TRBV14 and TRBJ1-2, with a possible D match to TRBD1 (6 bases). CDR3 length equals 13 residues. Per the germline V gene, CDR1 is SGHDN and CDR2 is FVKESK. The ends were cut back, 1 base at V and 5 bases at J, with 8 bases in the middle. CDR3 region: CASSQGGHYGYTF. The CDR3, as DNA: TGTGCCAGCAGCCAAGGGGGGCATTATGGCTACACCTTC. Full variable domain (outside the CDR3, taken from reference TRBV14 and TRBJ1-2): EAGVTQFPSHSVIEKGQTVTLRCDPISGHDNLYWYRRVMGKEIKFLLHFVKESKQDESGMPNNRFLAERTGGTYSTLKVQPAELEDSGVYFCASSQGGHYGYTFGSGTRLTVV.

This clonotype has at least ten counts. This chain connects TRBV7-6 to TRBJ2-7, with TRBD1 as a possible D gene (5 bases). The CDR3 contains 13 residues. CDR1 is SGHVS, CDR2 FNYEAQ, per germline. Deletions cut 4 bases from V and 3 bases from J, with 10 bases between. CDR3 nucleotides: TGTGCCAGCAGCTCTATTACAGGCTACGAGCAGTACTTC. It is translated as CASSSITGYEQYF.

This clonotype was seen at least ten times. This chain connects TRBV12-3 or TRBV12-4 to TRBJ1-3; D is unclear. The CDR3 totals 12 residues. The V and J ends lost 5 bases and 2 bases respectively, with 4 bases between them. The CDR3 DNA is TGTGCCAGCAGTCGCGCTGGAAACACCATATATTTT. This gives the protein CASSRAGNTIYF.

This clonotype was detected only a few times. The chain uses TRBV7-2 and TRBJ1-1; 8 bases line up with TRBD1. V shed 5 bases, J shed 3 bases, and the junction held 5 bases outside the gene matches. This CDR3 comprises 14 residues. Germline V gene data show CDR1 as SGHTA and CDR2 as FQGNSA. CDR3 residues: CASSLDRVDTEAFF. CDR3 nucleotide sequence: TGTGCCAGCAGCCTGGACAGGGTCGACACTGAAGCTTTCTTT.

This chain links TRBV20-1 with TRBJ1-5, with D possibly matching TRBD1 (6 bases). Germline assignment: CDR1 DFQATT and CDR2 SNEGSKA (reference sequence). CDR3 size: 13 residues. CDR3 DNA sequence: TGCAGCCCTAACAGGGTAGGCAATCAGCCCCAGCATTTT. It codes for CSPNRVGNQPQHF.